This TCR beta chain is from a study of identical twins. TCRdb re-derived calls from the 5' RACE reads in MiXCR, one entry per CDR3 protein. This table holds fewer than 350,000 distinct CDR3 sequences, under 9% found once. Many counts were recorded for this clonotype. This CDR3 is 12 amino acids long. Trimming removed 3 bases at V and 7 bases at J, with 12 bases between. Germline lookup yields CDR1 SQVTM and CDR2 ANQGSEA. These records were also assigned to another study, of yellow fever vaccine responses in identical twins.

The source is a young woman in good health. Sequencing input: memory (CD45RO+) T cells sorted from blood. The V gene is TRBV29-1, the J gene TRBJ2-5, with D possibly being TRBD1 (5 bases). The CDR3 spells CSVDSRAGTQYF. The CDR3 DNA follows: TGCAGCGTTGATAGCAGGGCAGGGACCCAGTACTTC.